This T cell receptor (beta chain) was obtained from a study of T cell responses to AZD1222 COVID-19 vaccine. Overall study findings and caveats: Possibly, clonal diversity was underestimated; donors were largely white British and included more females.

V shed 10 bases and J shed 1 base, with 17 bases lying between them. Germline loops: CDR1 ENHRY, CDR2 SYGVKD. This CDR3 has 16 residues. About this clone itself: Antigen unknown.

Only in-frame clones appear in the TCRdb table, and some are missing; sequencing was by immunoSEQ multiplex PCR. The sample yields about 120,000 clones, around 93% seen once. The rearrangement links TRBV10-3 to TRBJ2-6; possible D gene TRBD1, 5 bases. Sample: peripheral blood, taken on day 0 of AZD1222 vaccination. The clonotype originates from an adult in good health. As DNA, the CDR3 is TGTGCCACCCGATCAAGGGGAAAATCTGGGGCCAACGTCCTGACTTTC. Its protein product is CATRSRGKSGANVLTF.